This record covers a single T cell receptor (beta chain). This sample was taken from a study of regulatory T cells in long-lasting Graves disease. Time point reported: persistent/refractory GD, antithyroid drugs over 5 years with positive TRAb. PBMC RNA was the source of the TCR library. Trimming stripped 6 bases from V and 5 bases from J, with 13 bases between. The length of the CDR3 is 13 residues. Germline CDR1 and CDR2: MNHNS and SASEGT. In building TCR beta libraries, iRepertoire HTBI primers were used together with Arm-PCR of CDR3 regions. One entry per CDR3 protein, called by TCRdb with MiXCR from the multiplex PCR reads. The sample lists 350,000 to 450,000 distinct CDR3 sequences, less than 25% seen once, with 20% to 25% in the top ten.

The sequencing used peripheral blood mononuclear cells (PBMCs), collected when the disease was refractory, from a patient treated with antithyroid drugs. The receptor was isolated from a female donor with Graves disease. V and J are TRBV6-1 and TRBJ2-5, with D tentatively TRBD1 or TRBD2 (5 bases each). CDR3 in DNA: TGTGCCAGCAGAAGAGGGGTCTGGGAGACCCAGTACTTC. It is translated as CASRRGVWETQYF.